The 9 T cell receptor beta chains listed next were all sequenced from one sample in a study of T cell repertoires in cytomegalovirus infection. Their antigen targets remain unknown. Each CDR3 protein is one row after TCRdb ran MiXCR on the reads. The table includes some 920,000 distinct CDR3 sequences, roughly 31% detected once. Specimen: cultured CD8+ T cells from PBMCs, collected from culture after CMV antigen stimulation. These receptors originate from a human donor in good health (CMV status not recorded). Some clones in this sample may be carry-over from other donors' samples.

There are many counts of this clonotype. The chain employs TRBV10-3 and TRBJ2-6; D may match TRBD1 or TRBD2 (5 bases each). The CDR3 is made up of 15 amino acids. Trimming removed 8 bases at V and 0 bases at J, with 11 bases between. Per germline, CDR1 ENHRY and CDR2 SYGVKD. DNA for the CDR3: TGTGCCATCGAGGGACGGCCCTCTGGGGCCAACGTCCTGACTTTC. Translation: CAIEGRPSGANVLTF.

The chain links TRBV27 to TRBJ1-1; no reliable D call. This CDR3 comprises 12 residues. The germline gives CDR1 MNHEY, CDR2 SMNVEV (reference sequence). For the CDR3, the DNA is TGTACCTCAGGAGGCGGGAACACTGAAGCTTTCTTT. It codes for CTSGGGNTEAFF.

In its sample, this clonotype was seen many times. The rearrangement links TRBV20-1 to TRBJ2-1, with 11 positions matching TRBD2. CDR1 is DFQATT and CDR2 is SNEGSKA in the germline V gene (reference sequence). CDR3 length: 13 amino acids. J was trimmed by 8 bases and V by 4 bases; bases with no gene match: 4. The CDR3 reads CSATSGGRDEQFF. The CDR3, as DNA: TGCAGTGCTACTAGCGGGGGGCGGGATGAGCAGTTCTTC.

Many counts were recorded for this clonotype. The chain links TRBV12-3 or TRBV12-4 to TRBJ2-5; no clear D. The CDR3 consists of 11 residues. V lost 4 bases to trimming and J lost 3 bases, with 3 bases between them. CDR3 nucleotides: TGTGCCAGCAGTTCCAAAGAGACCCAGTACTTC. Protein: CASSSKETQYF.

Details on this clonotype: Given a much more abundant clone one base away, this may be a read error. V is TRBV7-2 and J is TRBJ2-7, with 8 bases lining up with TRBD2. J lost 4 bases, V lost 0 bases, and 8 bases had no gene match. The length of the CDR3 is 16 residues. Germline CDR1 SGHTA, CDR2 FQGNSA. CDR3 sequence: CTSSLALGGGRYEQYF. CDR3 sequence (DNA): TGTACCAGCAGCTTAGCGCTGGGCGGGGGGCGGTACGAGCAGTACTTC.

V usage is TRBV4-2 and J usage is TRBJ2-3; D gene uncertain. CDR3 size: 16 residues. Germline V gives CDR1 LGHNA, CDR2 YNFKEQ. Trimming took 1 base from V and 2 from J, leaving 13 bases between them. CDR3 protein: CASSQGASETTDTQYF. The CDR3 bases are TGTGCCAGCAGCCAAGGCGCATCCGAAACCACAGATACGCAGTATTTT.

The chain carries TRBV27 and TRBJ1-1; possibly TRBD1 for D (6 bases). This CDR3 contains 14 residues. V dropped 8 bases and J dropped 1 base, with 14 bases sitting between them. Looked up from germline, CDR1 is MNHEY and CDR2 is SMNVEV (reference sequence). The CDR3 DNA reads as TGTGCCAGCGGATACCTAGGGGGGAACACTGAAGCTTTCTTT. Translated, it gives CASGYLGGNTEAFF.

The V gene is TRBV5-6, the J gene TRBJ2-7; D is ambiguous. This CDR3 comprises 13 residues. With 2 bases removed from V and 4 bases from J, the gap between germline ends came to 10 bases. Germline lookup yields CDR1 SGHDT and CDR2 YYEEEE. The chain's CDR3 is CASSFLSDYEQYF. The CDR3 DNA sequence: TGTGCCAGCAGCTTCTTATCAGATTACGAGCAGTACTTC.

This clonotype is a singleton in its sample. Because it lacks the conserved phenylalanine or tryptophan at the end, this CDR3 is likely a read error. V is TRBV19 and J is TRBJ2-1, with a tentative D call TRBD2 (5 bases). The V gene lost 0 bases and the J gene lost 8 bases, with 14 bases spanning the gap. The length of the CDR3 is 15 residues. Germline V gene lookup returns CDR1 LNHDA and CDR2 SQIVND (reference sequence). This chain's CDR3 is CASSIDGGGRYEQFS. DNA of the CDR3: TGTGCCAGTAGTATAGACGGCGGAGGTCGTTATGAGCAGTTCTCC.